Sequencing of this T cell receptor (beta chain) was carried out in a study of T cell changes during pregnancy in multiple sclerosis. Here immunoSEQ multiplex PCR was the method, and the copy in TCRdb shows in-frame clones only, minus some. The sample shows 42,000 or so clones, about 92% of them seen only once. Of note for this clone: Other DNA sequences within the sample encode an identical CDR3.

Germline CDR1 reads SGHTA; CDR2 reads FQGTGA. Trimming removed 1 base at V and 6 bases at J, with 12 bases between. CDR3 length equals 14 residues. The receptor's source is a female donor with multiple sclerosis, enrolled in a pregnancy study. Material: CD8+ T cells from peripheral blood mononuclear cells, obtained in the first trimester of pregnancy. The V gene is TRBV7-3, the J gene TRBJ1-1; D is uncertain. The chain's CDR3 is CASSLSGGSAEAFF. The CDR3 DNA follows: TGTGCCAGCAGCTTAAGTGGTGGGAGTGCTGAAGCTTTCTTT.